A single T cell receptor (beta chain) is shown here with its context. Trimming pared 5 bases from V and 5 bases from J, leaving 15 bases between. The CDR3 is made up of 15 amino acids. Germline CDR1 reads SGHTA; CDR2 reads FQGNSA. Profiling relied on immunoSEQ multiplex PCR, and the TCRdb table lists in-frame clones only, not all of them. This sample has about 92,000 clones; approximately 94% occur once, and the top ten carry less than 2.5%. This sample was taken from a study of T cell changes during pregnancy in multiple sclerosis. The TCR comes from a female donor with multiple sclerosis, enrolled in a pregnancy study. The V and J genes are TRBV7-2 and TRBJ1-4; the D gene is possibly TRBD1 (5 bases). The source was peripheral blood, collected in the third trimester of pregnancy. The DNA for the CDR3 is TGTGCCAGCAGCGTCGACAGAAGGGGAAATGAAAAACTGTTTTTT. This encodes CASSVDRRGNEKLFF.